The 11 T cell receptor beta chains below come from one sample, sequenced in a study of PD-L1 blockade in urothelial cancer. The table came from immunoSEQ multiplex PCR; TCRdb's copy has only in-frame clones and leaves some out. The sample shows over 45,000 clones, 86% of them seen only once. Sequences were derived from PBMCs, sampled around atezolizumab (anti-PD-L1) treatment. The receptors come from a man over 45 with urothelial cancer.

V usage is TRBV7-3 and J usage is TRBJ2-3; 13 positions agree with TRBD2. CDR3 length: 16 residues. After removal of 5 bases from V and 6 bases from J, the junction contained 8 bases not matched to a gene. Germline CDR1 reads SGHTA; CDR2 reads FQGTGA. DNA of the CDR3: TGTGCCAGCAGCCCCCAGGGACTAGCGGGACGGGATACGCAGTATTTT. Amino acids: CASSPQGLAGRDTQYF.

The J gene is TRBJ2-7, the V gene TRBV2; D is possibly TRBD2 (5 bases). CDR1 and CDR2 (germline): SNHLY, FYNNEI. This CDR3 comprises 15 residues. The V gene lost 8 bases and the J gene lost 7 bases, with 24 bases spanning the gap. This CDR3 is CASSLSQDSKDEQYF. The CDR3, as DNA: TGTGCCAGCTCGTTAAGTCAGGACTCAAAGGATGAGCAGTACTTC.

The CDR3, as DNA: TGTGCCAGCAGTGGTGGACAGGGACTCTATGGCTACACCTTC. The encoded protein is CASSGGQGLYGYTF. This chain links TRBV6-1 with TRBJ1-2, with 8 bases lining up with TRBD1. V gave up 4 bases and J gave up 4 bases; unmatched junction bases: 5. The CDR3 runs 14 residues. Looked up from germline, CDR1 is MNHNS and CDR2 is SASEGT.

This chain uses TRBV6-5 with TRBJ2-5, with 7 bases identical to TRBD1. Germline V gene data show CDR1 as MNHEY and CDR2 as SVGAGI. V was pared by 5 bases and J by 5 bases, with 2 bases of the junction left unmatched. The CDR3 runs 12 residues. The CDR3 protein is CASSRQGETQYF. The CDR3, as DNA: TGTGCCAGCAGTCGACAGGGTGAGACCCAGTACTTC.

This clone has just a few counts. The chain carries TRBV2 and TRBJ1-2; D perhaps matches TRBD1 (6 bases). The CDR3 sequence is 15 residues long. The V gene lost 6 bases and the J gene lost 4 bases, with 18 bases spanning the gap. The V gene's germline CDR1 is SNHLY and CDR2 FYNNEI. The CDR3, as DNA: TGTGCCAGCAGCGAACGGGAAGGACAGTTCTATGGCTACACCTTC. It yields the protein CASSEREGQFYGYTF.

In its sample, this clone was seen once. This sequence joins TRBV9 and TRBJ2-7, with 13 bases identical to TRBD2. Germline CDR1 and CDR2: SGDLS and YYNGEE. The ends lost 2 bases at V and 5 bases at J; junction bases unmatched: 1. The CDR3 is 14 amino acids. CDR3 sequence: CASSVTSGRDEQYF. In nucleotides, the CDR3 is TGTGCCAGCAGCGTTACTAGCGGGAGGGACGAGCAGTACTTC.

The rearrangement links TRBV5-1 to TRBJ2-7; 7 positions match TRBD2. J lost 9 bases, V lost 6 bases, and 6 bases had no gene match. In germline, CDR1 is SGHRS, CDR2 YFSETQ. This CDR3 has 11 residues. The CDR3 region has the DNA TGCGCCAGCACCGCGGGGGTCGTGCAGTACTTC. Amino acid sequence: CASTAGVVQYF.

V is TRBV27 and J is TRBJ1-2; 10 bases map to TRBD1. CDR1 MNHEY and CDR2 SMNVEV come from the germline V gene (reference sequence). V dropped 9 bases and J dropped 6; count of bases not matched to a gene: 4. The CDR3 is 12 residues long. As DNA, the CDR3 is TGTGCCAGTTCGACAGGGGGCAATGGCTACACCTTC. Its protein product is CASSTGGNGYTF.

The DNA for the CDR3 is TGTGCCACCAGCAGAGTCCCCGGGACAGCGGACCGGGCTACCTCTGTTCGCGCCTACGAGCAGTACTTC. Translated, it gives CATSRVPGTADRATSVRAYEQYF. V usage is TRBV15 and J usage is TRBJ2-7, with 7 bases fitting TRBD1. The CDR3 consists of 23 residues. From germline, CDR1 is LNHNV and CDR2 YYDKDF (reference sequence). The V gene end was trimmed by 1 base and the J gene end by 2 bases; junction bases not matched to a gene: 29.

The chain joins TRBV4-2 to TRBJ2-5; a possible D gene is TRBD2 (5 bases). Germline V gene sequence: CDR1 LGHNA, CDR2 YNFKEQ. The CDR3 sequence is 16 residues long. Trimming left V 0 bases short and J 2 bases short, with 13 bases between. CDR3 protein: CASSQDRSSGQETQYF. DNA for the CDR3: TGTGCCAGCAGCCAAGATCGGTCCAGCGGACAAGAGACCCAGTACTTC.

The chain is built from TRBV13 and TRBJ2-2, with 13 bases aligning to TRBD2. Germline CDR1 reads PRHDT; CDR2 reads FYEKMQ (reference sequence). The V segment lost 4 bases and the J segment 0 bases; nucleotides outside the gene matches: 8. The CDR3 is 19 amino acids. CDR3 nucleotide sequence: TGTGCCAGCAGCTCTGCACTAGCGGGGGGGCATCCGAACACCGGGGAGCTGTTTTTT. This translates into CASSSALAGGHPNTGELFF.